A selection of T cell receptor beta chains follows, all from one sample in a study of blood T cell repertoires in COVID-19. The repertoire was sequenced with immunoSEQ multiplex PCR; TCRdb's copy has only in-frame clones and lacks some. This sample has hundreds of thousands of clones, with about 86% found just once. Sequenced input: PBMCs or T cells enriched from blood (not recorded which). These receptors were collected from a woman in her forties or fifties in a cohort exposed to, infected with or recovered from COVID-19 (not recorded which). CDR3s include the opening cysteine and the closing phenylalanine or tryptophan. Each record gives: J gene, V gene, clone size, D gene, CDR3 DNA, CDR3 protein. A D gene is named only where the DNA matches it firmly. A row's size may be missing; if present it is once, few, many or a size class.

TRBJ2-3,TRBV11-1,NA,NA,TGTGCCAGCAGCTTACCGCAGGGCAGCAGGCAGTATTTT,CASSLPQGSRQYF
TRBJ1-3,TRBV18,NA,NA,TGTGCCAGCTCCCCAAGTCCGGGATTAGGTTCTGGAAACACCATATATTTT,CASSPSPGLGSGNTIYF
TRBJ1-2,TRBV28,NA,TRBD1,TGTGCCAGCAGTTCAAACCGGGACAGGGGGCGTAGGGGCTACACCTTC,CASSSNRDRGRRGYTF
TRBJ1-2,TRBV7-9,many,TRBD1,TGTGCCAGCAGCTTGGGACAGGGGACTAACTATGGCTACACCTTC,CASSLGQGTNYGYTF
TRBJ1-1,TRBV5-1,NA,NA,TGCGCCAGCAGCCTGTCCCCTGGGAGTAACACTGAAGCTTTCTTT,CASSLSPGSNTEAFF
TRBJ1-2,TRBV30,NA,NA,TGTGCCTGGAGTCTTTTGGGAGACTATGGCTACACCTTC,CAWSLLGDYGYTF
TRBJ1-1,TRBV6-2/TRBV6-3,NA,NA,TGTGCCAGCAGATACCTAGGCACTGAAGCTTTCTTT,CASRYLGTEAFF
TRBJ2-4,TRBV2,NA,TRBD1,TGTGCCAGCAGTGAGGCACACCGGGGACAGGGGAAAAACATTCAGTACTTC,CASSEAHRGQGKNIQYF
TRBJ1-6,TRBV28,NA,TRBD1,TGTGCCAGCAGTCCCGGGACAGGGGGCGTCTCCTATAATTCACCCCTCCACTTT,CASSPGTGGVSYNSPLHF
TRBJ1-6,TRBV27,NA,NA,TGTGCCAGCAGTTTCAACGGACTCTTTACCAGCTCCTATAATTCACCCCTCCACTTT,CASSFNGLFTSSYNSPLHF
TRBJ1-2,TRBV3-1/TRBV3-2,NA,NA,TGTGTCTACACCAGGGGAAAAAGAGCTAACTATGGCTACACCTTC,CVYTRGKRANYGYTF
TRBJ2-1,TRBV7-2,NA,TRBD1,TGTGCCAGCAGCTTATGGGCAGGGGGCGCGTATGAGCAGTTCTTC,CASSLWAGGAYEQFF
TRBJ2-3,TRBV5-1,NA,TRBD2,TGCGCCAGCAGTTATACCGGGACTAGTGCAGATACGCAGTATTTT,CASSYTGTSADTQYF
TRBJ1-1,TRBV11-2,NA,NA,TGTGCCAGCAGCATCTCGACAGGGAACACTGAAGCTTTCTTT,CASSISTGNTEAFF
TRBJ2-3,TRBV11-1,NA,TRBD2,TGTGCCAGCAGCTTCCAGGGCCAGCGGGGAGAAGATACGCAGTATTTT,CASSFQGQRGEDTQYF
TRBJ2-1,TRBV6-5,NA,TRBD2,TGTGCCAGCAGTCACCTAGCGGGGGACAATGAGCAGTTCTTC,CASSHLAGDNEQFF
TRBJ2-7,TRBV7-8,once,TRBD2,TGTGCCAGCACCCCGGGACTAGCGGTGGGTCTTTACGAGCAGTACTTC,CASTPGLAVGLYEQYF
TRBJ1-2,TRBV5-1,NA,TRBD1,TGCGCCAGCAGCTTGGCCCAGGGGGCAGGTGGCTACACCTTC,CASSLAQGAGGYTF
TRBJ2-3,TRBV11-2,NA,NA,TGTGCCAGCAGCTTAGGGTTCGTGGGGACTAGCACAGATACGCAGTATTTT,CASSLGFVGTSTDTQYF
TRBJ1-1,TRBV15,few,TRBD1,TGTGCCACCAGCAGAGAGGCTGGGCTACATAGGGGGCGGACTGAAGCTTTCTTT,CATSREAGLHRGRTEAFF
TRBJ1-3,TRBV11-2,NA,TRBD1,TGTGCCAGCAACAGGGGAGATGTAAGAAACACCATATATTTT,CASNRGDVRNTIYF
TRBJ2-7,TRBV5-4,NA,TRBD1,TGTGCCAGCGGGCCCGGGACAGGGCCCTACGAGCAGTACTTC,CASGPGTGPYEQYF
TRBJ1-1,TRBV7-2,NA,NA,TGTGCCAGCAGCCCCCGGGTCGGGAACACTGAAGCTTTCTTT,CASSPRVGNTEAFF
TRBJ1-3,TRBV5-3,NA,TRBD1,TGTGCCAGAAGCTTGGGCCTCTCCCGGGACAGGGTTGGGAGCTCTGGAAACACCATATATTTT,CARSLGLSRDRVGSSGNTIYF
TRBJ2-7,TRBV2,NA,TRBD1,TGTGCCAGCACTGGGACAGGGTACTACGAGCAGTACTTC,CASTGTGYYEQYF
TRBJ1-2,TRBV7-8,NA,TRBD1,TGTGCCAGCAGCTTAGCGCGTGGGGGACAGGGGACTCCTTCTAACTATGGCTACACCTTC,CASSLARGGQGTPSNYGYTF